A single T cell receptor beta chain is shown here with its context. Its antigen is not identified. Trimming shortened V by 3 bases and J by 0 bases, and 9 bases separated the two germline ends. The CDR3 is made up of 15 amino acids. Germline V gene data show CDR1 as LNHDA and CDR2 as SQIVND (reference sequence). These data are taken from a study of T cell responses to AZD1222 COVID-19 vaccine. General study points: Clonal diversity was possibly underestimated, and white British individuals and females predominated among donors. Repertoires were obtained solely post-peak T cell response.

Data came from immunoSEQ multiplex PCR; TCRdb stores just in-frame clones and leaves some out. The data contain tens of thousands of clones, over 80% of them singletons. The chain combines TRBV19 with TRBJ1-5, with D perhaps matching TRBD1 (6 bases). The sequencing here drew on peripheral blood, taken on day 0 of MenACWY control vaccination. The sequence was collected from an adult in good health. The CDR3 DNA is TGTGCCAGTAGTATGGGACACCATAGCAATCAGCCCCAGCATTTT. This codes for CASSMGHHSNQPQHF.